This T cell receptor beta chain was captured by sequencing in a study of CD8+CD57+ T cells in acquired aplastic anemia. Whole-study context: Yields of DNA that came from sorted CD4+ and CD8+ cells averaged roughly 3.2 ug. Roughly 10.8 million reads were obtained on average for healthy donor CD4+ cells. General observations from the study: There were roughly 30 CD8+ CDR3 sequences that occurred in both patients and controls. The study found no significant CD8+ Simpson's diversity difference between patients and controls.

A remark on this clonotype: Its antigen is still unknown.

TCR beta VDJ combinations and CDR3 sequences were profiled from genomic DNA. TCRdb re-analysed the reads in MiXCR, keeping a single row per CDR3 protein. The data hold roughly 190,000 distinct CDR3 sequences, with 54% observed a single time. Sequenced material: sorted CD4+, CD8+, or CD8+CD57+ T cells (not recorded which) from PBMCs. This clonotype originated in a human donor in good health, serving as a control.

CDR3 residues: CASHSWGTFSNQPQHF. In DNA, the CDR3 is TGTGCCAGCCACTCATGGGGGACATTTAGCAATCAGCCCCAGCATTTT. The V gene is TRBV19, the J gene TRBJ1-5; D might be TRBD1 (6 bases). The CDR3 extends over 16 amino acids. The V gene lost 9 bases and the J gene lost 0 bases, with 18 bases spanning the gap. The germline gives CDR1 LNHDA, CDR2 SQIVND (reference sequence).